This TCR beta chain originates from a study of T cells in Graves' hyperthyroidism and ophthalmopathy. V lost 8 bases and J lost 4; bases outside the gene matches: 7. The CDR3 runs to 13 residues. Germline CDR1 SNHLY, CDR2 FYNNEI. Regions amplified from RNA transcripts were the TCR beta CDR3 regions. The HTBI set primed first-round TCR CDR3 RT-PCR. TCRdb passed the multiplex PCR reads through MiXCR, listing each CDR3 protein once. Of a few hundred thousand distinct CDR3 sequences listed, 15% to 19% are singletons. This clonotype was counted ten times or more. The chain carries TRBV2 and TRBJ2-5, with 7 positions matching TRBD2. The TCR comes from a woman aged 18 to 35 with Graves' hyperthyroidism that later progressed to Graves' ophthalmopathy. The sequenced sample was blood. CDR3: CASGTSAGETQYF. CDR3 bases: TGTGCCAGCGGTACTAGCGCTGGAGAGACCCAGTACTTC.